This TCR beta chain comes out of a study of graft-versus-host responses after intestinal transplantation. Assay: immunoSEQ multiplex PCR; the TCRdb copy retains only in-frame clones and omits some. The table lists some 110,000 clones, 85% to 95% of them singletons. J was trimmed by 2 bases and V by 10 bases; bases with no gene match: 7. There are 13 residues in the CDR3. CDR1 and CDR2 from the germline V gene are SNHLY and FYNNEI. As to this clone: The antigen is unknown.

The sample was unstimulated CD8+ T cells sorted from spleen or lymph node cells, taken before transplant. This sequence was found in a human donor who was the organ donor for an intestinal transplant. This chain links TRBV2 with TRBJ2-5; 7 positions match TRBD1. This chain's CDR3 is CAKGQRSQETQYF. The CDR3, as DNA: TGTGCCAAGGGACAGAGATCTCAAGAGACCCAGTACTTC.